Each of the 27 T cell receptor beta chains below was sequenced from the same sample in a study of blood T cell repertoires in COVID-19. Sequencing used immunoSEQ multiplex PCR; TCRdb keeps in-frame clones, though not all of them. The sample yields approximately 240,000 clones, roughly four fifths seen once. The sample taken for sequencing was peripheral blood. These receptors came from a woman aged 60-70 years with acute or convalescent COVID-19.

This clone appeared a single time. Distinct nucleotide sequences in the sample also encode this CDR3. The V and J genes are TRBV5-1 and TRBJ2-2, with TRBD2 as a possible D gene (5 bases). The CDR3 has 14 residues. Per germline, CDR1 SGHRS and CDR2 YFSETQ. Trimming cost V 0 bases and J 6 bases, with 9 bases left between them. CDR3 loop: CASSLAAGAGELFF. CDR3 nucleotides: TGCGCCAGCAGCTTGGCGGCCGGGGCCGGGGAGCTGTTTTTT.

The rearrangement uses TRBV5-1 and TRBJ1-1; maybe TRBD1 (6 bases). Germline lookup yields CDR1 SGHRS and CDR2 YFSETQ. V was cut by 3 bases and J by 5 bases, with 14 bases left in between. The CDR3 runs 14 residues. Here the CDR3 reads CASSSGTQGTEAFF. CDR3 nucleotide sequence: TGCGCCAGCAGCTCCGGGACCCAGGGGACTGAAGCTTTCTTT.

The chain uses TRBV12-3 or TRBV12-4 and TRBJ1-2, with D possibly being TRBD1 (5 bases). V was pared by 5 bases and J by 4 bases, with 8 bases between. The CDR3 is made up of 12 amino acids. The CDR3 DNA reads TGTGCCAGCAGTCGACAGCTCTATGGCTACACCTTC. Its translation: CASSRQLYGYTF.

The sample holds one count of this clone. The rearrangement joins TRBV13 to TRBJ1-5; D unresolved. CDR3 length equals 16 residues. V lost 0 bases and J lost 4, with 13 bases in between. CDR1 is PRHDT and CDR2 is FYEKMQ in the germline V gene (reference sequence). The chain's CDR3 is CASSLGHGEGNQPQHF. The CDR3 region has the DNA TGTGCCAGCAGCTTAGGTCACGGGGAAGGGAATCAGCCCCAGCATTTT.

This clone has a handful of counts. This chain joins TRBV6-1 and TRBJ2-5, with TRBD2 matching over 10 bases. CDR1 MNHNS and CDR2 SASEGT come from the germline V gene. Trimming cost V 1 base and J 10 bases; bases outside gene matches: 12. The CDR3 is made up of 16 amino acids. DNA for the CDR3: TGTGCCAGCAGTGAAGAGGGGTGGCTAGCGGGGGATGACCAGTACTTC. It yields the protein CASSEEGWLAGDDQYF.

The chain links TRBV29-1 to TRBJ2-5; a possible D gene is TRBD1 (6 bases). This CDR3 has 13 residues. Germline values: CDR1 SQVTM, CDR2 ANQGSEA. With 6 bases removed from V and 5 bases from J, the gap between germline ends came to 16 bases. The CDR3 nucleotides read TGCAGCGTCAGGGGCCAATATCGGGAGACCCAGTACTTC. This encodes CSVRGQYRETQYF.

The J gene is TRBJ1-1, the V gene TRBV6-5; the D is unclear. CDR3 length: 13 residues. Trimming removed 0 bases from V and 7 bases from J, with 9 bases in between. Germline CDR1 reads MNHEY; CDR2 reads SVGAGI. Here the CDR3 DNA reads TGTGCCAGCAGTTACTCGGCTCACCGTGAAGCTTTCTTT. Translated: CASSYSAHREAFF.

The chain has TRBV19 and TRBJ2-5; a weak D match, TRBD2 (5 bases). Germline CDR1 reads LNHDA; CDR2 reads SQIVND (reference sequence). This CDR3 comprises 13 residues. Trimming cost V 1 base and J 2 bases, with 5 bases left between them. CDR3 amino acids: CASSIGLQETQYF. CDR3 in DNA: TGTGCCAGTAGTATAGGACTACAAGAGACCCAGTACTTC.

The chain has TRBV7-9 and TRBJ2-1; 9 nucleotides match TRBD2. This CDR3 spans 15 amino acids. The germline V gene encodes CDR1 SEHNR and CDR2 FQNEAQ (reference sequence). The ends lost 5 bases at V and 9 bases at J; junction bases unmatched: 11. This chain's CDR3 is CASSVSGGSQGEQFF. The DNA of the CDR3 is TGTGCCAGCAGCGTTAGCGGGGGATCACAAGGTGAGCAGTTCTTC.

The rearrangement links TRBV5-5 to TRBJ2-5, with a tentative D call TRBD2 (5 bases). This CDR3 region has 15 residues. Germline V gene data show CDR1 as SGHKS and CDR2 as YYEKEE (reference sequence). The ends were cut back, 0 bases at V and 7 bases at J, with 16 bases in the middle. The CDR3 is CASSLAGAPAGTQYF. The DNA for the CDR3 is TGTGCCAGCAGCTTGGCCGGAGCCCCCGCGGGGACCCAGTACTTC.

This chain links TRBV19 with TRBJ1-5, with a weak D call TRBD1 (6 bases). CDR3 length equals 16 residues. The germline V and J ends were trimmed by 0 bases and 7 bases, with 16 bases remaining between them. From germline, CDR1 is LNHDA and CDR2 SQIVND (reference sequence). Written as DNA, the CDR3 is TGTGCCAGTAGTATAGATTGGGGGCGCGGGAGGCAGCCCCAGCATTTT. As protein: CASSIDWGRGRQPQHF. The variable domain in full, with the rest retrieved from reference TRBV19 and TRBJ1-5, is DGGITQSPKYLFRKEGQNVTLSCEQNLNHDAMYWYRQDPGQGLRLIYYSQIVNDFQKGDIAEGYSVSREKKESFPLTVTSAQKNPTAFYLCASSIDWGRGRQPQHFGDGTRLSIL.

This clone was detected once. The rearrangement links TRBV5-1 to TRBJ2-5; maybe TRBD1 (5 bases). The CDR3 consists of 13 residues. V was clipped by 6 bases and J by 5 bases, with 14 bases between them. Germline CDR1 is SGHRS and CDR2 is YFSETQ. CDR3 nucleotides: TGCGCCAGCAACCAACAGGTTGGGGAGACCCAGTACTTC. It codes for CASNQQVGETQYF.

The chain recombines TRBV5-1 with TRBJ1-1; 7 nucleotides agree with TRBD1. This CDR3 region has 14 residues. V trimming: 0 bases; J trimming: 5 bases; junction bases outside the gene matches: 4. The V gene's germline CDR1 is SGHRS and CDR2 YFSETQ. CDR3 in amino acids: CASSLAGQWTEAFF. In nucleotides, the CDR3 is TGCGCCAGCAGCTTGGCGGGACAGTGGACTGAAGCTTTCTTT.

This clone has at least ten counts. The rearrangement joins TRBV13 to TRBJ1-3; possibly TRBD1 for D (5 bases). Between the trimmed V and J ends, which lost 5 bases and 3 bases, there was a span of 14 bases. Germline V CDR1 and CDR2: PRHDT, FYEKMQ (reference sequence). The CDR3 loop spans 15 amino acids. Here the CDR3 DNA reads TGTGCCAGCAGCCCTCTCAGGGAATATGGAAACACCATATATTTT. It specifies CASSPLREYGNTIYF.

This clone has only one observation. This chain joins TRBV5-6 and TRBJ1-3; 7 nucleotides agree with TRBD1. In germline, CDR1 is SGHDT, CDR2 YYEEEE. There are 13 residues in the CDR3. The V segment lost 7 bases and the J segment 4 bases; nucleotides outside the gene matches: 5. CDR3 sequence (DNA): TGTGCCAGCGGAAAGACAGGGGGAAACACCATATATTTT. It encodes CASGKTGGNTIYF.

V usage is TRBV6-6 and J usage is TRBJ2-1; D is ambiguous. The V gene's germline CDR1 is MNHNY and CDR2 SVGAGI (reference sequence). The CDR3 loop spans 14 amino acids. V was clipped by 0 bases and J by 5 bases, with 8 bases between them. The CDR3 spells CASSYSSLHNEQFF. The CDR3 bases are TGTGCCAGCAGTTACTCTAGTTTGCACAATGAGCAGTTCTTC.

V gene TRBV5-5 combines with J gene TRBJ2-5; TRBD2 matches 16 bases. CDR3 size: 19 residues. Germline V CDR1 and CDR2: SGHKS, YYEKEE (reference sequence). V shed 3 bases and J 4 bases; nucleotides not matched to a gene: 12. CDR3 nucleotides: TGTGCCAGCAGCTCGGGACTAGCGGGGGGGCTGTCTCCCGGAGAGACCCAGTACTTC. It codes for CASSSGLAGGLSPGETQYF.

The chain employs TRBV10-3 and TRBJ1-2, with 8 bases identical to TRBD1. This CDR3 contains 14 residues. Per the germline V gene, CDR1 is ENHRY and CDR2 is SYGVKD. Trimming took 10 bases from V and 3 from J; bases not matched to a gene: 10. Here the CDR3 reads CATTQGQEYYGYTF. Here the CDR3 DNA reads TGTGCCACAACCCAGGGACAGGAGTACTATGGCTACACCTTC.

This clone was counted only a few times. The gene calls are TRBV14 and TRBJ2-7; 11 bases agree with TRBD2. The CDR3 has 15 amino acids. Germline lookup yields CDR1 SGHDN and CDR2 FVKESK. V shed 4 bases, J shed 3 bases, and the junction held 5 bases outside the gene matches. This CDR3 is CASSPSGLAGYEQYF. The CDR3 coding sequence is TGTGCCAGCAGCCCATCTGGACTAGCGGGCTACGAGCAGTACTTC.

The chain combines TRBV7-3 with TRBJ1-2; possible D gene TRBD1, 6 bases. The ends were cut back, 4 bases at V and 3 bases at J, with 18 bases in the middle. CDR3 length: 16 amino acids. CDR1 is SGHTA, CDR2 FQGTGA, per germline. The CDR3 here is CASSSLKLHRDYGYTF. The CDR3 DNA is TGTGCCAGCAGCTCGCTAAAACTCCACAGGGACTATGGCTACACCTTC.

The genes are TRBV19 and TRBJ1-5, with 9 positions matching TRBD1. V trimming: 3 bases; J trimming: 0 bases; junction bases outside the gene matches: 15. Looked up from germline, CDR1 is LNHDA and CDR2 is SQIVND (reference sequence). This CDR3 region has 20 residues. CDR3 region: CASSIEGVDRGQYSNQPQHF. CDR3 DNA: TGTGCCAGTAGTATTGAGGGGGTGGACAGGGGACAATATAGCAATCAGCCCCAGCATTTT.

This sequence joins TRBV30 and TRBJ2-7; 7 bases fit TRBD1. The CDR3 has 15 residues. The germline V gene encodes CDR1 GTSNPN and CDR2 SVGIG (reference sequence). Trimming cost V 0 bases and J 2 bases; bases outside gene matches: 7. The CDR3 here is CAWSVRDRRAYEQYF. Written as DNA, the CDR3 is TGTGCCTGGAGTGTACGGGACAGACGGGCCTACGAGCAGTACTTC. Looking up the rest from reference TRBV30 and TRBJ2-7 gives the full variable domain: SQTIHQWPATLVQPVGSPLSLECTVEGTSNPNLYWYRQAAGRGLQLLFYSVGIGQISSEVPQNLSASRPQDRQFILSSKKLLLSDSGFYLCAWSVRDRRAYEQYFGPGTRLTVT.

The chain couples TRBV5-5 to TRBJ1-2; TRBD1 matches 10 bases. The CDR3 extends over 15 amino acids. V shed 0 bases, J shed 6 bases, and the junction held 5 bases outside the gene matches. CDR1 and CDR2 (germline): SGHKS, YYEKEE (reference sequence). CDR3 sequence (DNA): TGTGCCAGCAGCTTGGATGTTGGGACAGGGGATGGCTACACCTTC. Its translation: CASSLDVGTGDGYTF.

The rearrangement joins TRBV6-2 or TRBV6-3 to TRBJ2-3, with unresolved D. Germline CDR1 and CDR2: MNHEY and SVGEGT. The V and J ends lost 2 bases and 6 bases respectively, with 21 bases between them. The CDR3 runs 17 residues. CDR3 amino acids: CASSYESPVDLSDTQYF. CDR3 bases: TGTGCCAGCAGTTACGAGAGTCCCGTCGATCTGTCTGATACGCAGTATTTT.

This rearrangement joins TRBV7-2 to TRBJ2-6, with D uncertain. The V gene's germline CDR1 is SGHTA and CDR2 FQGNSA. CDR3 length: 15 amino acids. The V end was cut by 5 bases, the J end by 0 bases, with 8 bases between. CDR3 region: CASSLSPSGANVLTF. The CDR3, as DNA: TGTGCCAGCAGCCTCAGTCCCTCTGGGGCCAACGTCCTGACTTTC.

V usage is TRBV5-1 and J usage is TRBJ2-2; 11 bases map to TRBD1. CDR3 length: 17 residues. Germline values: CDR1 SGHRS, CDR2 YFSETQ. J lost 0 bases, V lost 4 bases, and 5 bases had no gene match. DNA for the CDR3: TGCGCCAGCAGCATTGGACAGGGGGCCGCGAACACCGGGGAGCTGTTTTTT. It specifies CASSIGQGAANTGELFF.

The chain couples TRBV4-2 to TRBJ1-4; 12 bases agree with TRBD1. The V gene end was trimmed by 3 bases and the J gene end by 1 base; junction bases not matched to a gene: 3. CDR1 and CDR2 from the germline V gene are LGHNA and YNFKEQ. The CDR3 has 17 residues. The DNA of the CDR3 is TGTGCCAGCAGCCAGGGACAGGGGGCAAAAACTAATGAAAAACTGTTTTTT. Its protein product is CASSQGQGAKTNEKLFF.